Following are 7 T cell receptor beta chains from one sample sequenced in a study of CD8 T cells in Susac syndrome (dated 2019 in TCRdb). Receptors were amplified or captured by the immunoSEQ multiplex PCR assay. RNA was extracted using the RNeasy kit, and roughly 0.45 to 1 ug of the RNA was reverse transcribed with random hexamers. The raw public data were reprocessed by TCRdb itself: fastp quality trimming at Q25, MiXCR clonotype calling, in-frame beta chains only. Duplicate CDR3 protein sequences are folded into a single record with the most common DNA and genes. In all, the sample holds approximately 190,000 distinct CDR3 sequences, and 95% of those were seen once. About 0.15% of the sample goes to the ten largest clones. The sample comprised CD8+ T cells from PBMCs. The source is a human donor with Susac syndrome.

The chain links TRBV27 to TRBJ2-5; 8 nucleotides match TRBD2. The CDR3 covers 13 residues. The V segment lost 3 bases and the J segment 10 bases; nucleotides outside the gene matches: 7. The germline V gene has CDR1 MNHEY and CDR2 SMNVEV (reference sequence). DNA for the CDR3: TGTGCCAGCAGTTTGACTAGCGTAGACCACCAGTACTTC. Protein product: CASSLTSVDHQYF.

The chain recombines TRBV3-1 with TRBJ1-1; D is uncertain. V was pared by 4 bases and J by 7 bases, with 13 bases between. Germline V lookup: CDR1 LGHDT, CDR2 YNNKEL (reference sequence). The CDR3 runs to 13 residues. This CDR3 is CASSPGRRIEAFF. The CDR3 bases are TGTGCCAGCAGCCCCGGACGGCGGATTGAAGCTTTCTTT.

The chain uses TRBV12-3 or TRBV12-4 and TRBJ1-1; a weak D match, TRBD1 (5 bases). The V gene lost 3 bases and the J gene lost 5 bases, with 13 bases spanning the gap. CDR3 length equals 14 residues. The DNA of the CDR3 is TGTGCCAGCAGTTTGGTGGTGGGGGAGACTGAAGCTTTCTTT. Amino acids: CASSLVVGETEAFF.

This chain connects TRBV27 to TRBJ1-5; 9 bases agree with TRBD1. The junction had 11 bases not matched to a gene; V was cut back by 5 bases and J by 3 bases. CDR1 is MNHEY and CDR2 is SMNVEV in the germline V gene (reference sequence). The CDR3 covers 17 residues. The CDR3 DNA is TGTGCCAGCAGTCCCGCCGGGACAGGGCTTACCAATCAGCCCCAGCATTTT. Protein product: CASSPAGTGLTNQPQHF.

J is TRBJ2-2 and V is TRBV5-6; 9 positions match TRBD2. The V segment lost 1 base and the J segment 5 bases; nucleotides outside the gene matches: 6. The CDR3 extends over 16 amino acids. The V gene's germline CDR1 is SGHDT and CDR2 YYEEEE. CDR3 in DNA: TGTGCCAGCAGCTTGTCTTCTAGCGGGATTACCGGGGAGCTGTTTTTT. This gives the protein CASSLSSSGITGELFF.

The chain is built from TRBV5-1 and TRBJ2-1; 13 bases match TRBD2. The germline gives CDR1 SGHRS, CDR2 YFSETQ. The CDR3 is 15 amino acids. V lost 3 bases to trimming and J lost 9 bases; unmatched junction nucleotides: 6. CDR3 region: CASSSLAGGPSEQFF. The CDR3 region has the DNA TGCGCCAGCAGCTCACTAGCGGGAGGGCCGAGTGAGCAGTTCTTC.

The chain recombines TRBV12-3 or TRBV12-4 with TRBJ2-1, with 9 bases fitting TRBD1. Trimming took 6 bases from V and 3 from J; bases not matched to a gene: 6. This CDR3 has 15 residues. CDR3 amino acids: CASSRDRGIYNEQFF. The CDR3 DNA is TGTGCCAGCAGCCGAGACAGGGGGATCTACAATGAGCAGTTCTTC.